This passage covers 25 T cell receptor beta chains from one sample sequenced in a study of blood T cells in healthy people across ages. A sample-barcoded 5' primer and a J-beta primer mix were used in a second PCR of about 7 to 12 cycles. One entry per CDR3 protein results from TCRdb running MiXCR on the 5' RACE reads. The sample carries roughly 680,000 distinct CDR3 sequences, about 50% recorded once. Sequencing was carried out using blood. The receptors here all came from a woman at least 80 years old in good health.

The CDR3 protein is CASSYPGQSTYNEQFF. In nucleotides, the CDR3 is TGTGCCAGCAGTTACCCCGGACAGTCTACCTACAATGAGCAGTTCTTC. V gene TRBV6-2 or TRBV6-3 combines with J gene TRBJ2-1, with a tentative D call TRBD1 (6 bases). CDR1 and CDR2 (germline): MNHEY, SVGEGT. Trimming pared 2 bases from V and 2 bases from J, leaving 13 bases between. The length of the CDR3 is 16 residues.

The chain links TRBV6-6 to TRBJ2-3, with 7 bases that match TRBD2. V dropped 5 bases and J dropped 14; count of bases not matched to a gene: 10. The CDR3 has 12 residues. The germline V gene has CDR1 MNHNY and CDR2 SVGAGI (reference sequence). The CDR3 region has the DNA TGTGCCAGCAGTCACACTAGCGCCGTTTTGTATTTT. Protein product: CASSHTSAVLYF.

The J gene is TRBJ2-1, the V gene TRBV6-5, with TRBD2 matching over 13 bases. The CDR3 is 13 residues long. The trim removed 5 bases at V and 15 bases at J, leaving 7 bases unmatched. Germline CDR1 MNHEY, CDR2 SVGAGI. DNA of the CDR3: TGTGCCAGCAGTATGGGACTAGCGGGGCCCCCGTTCTTC. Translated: CASSMGLAGPPFF.

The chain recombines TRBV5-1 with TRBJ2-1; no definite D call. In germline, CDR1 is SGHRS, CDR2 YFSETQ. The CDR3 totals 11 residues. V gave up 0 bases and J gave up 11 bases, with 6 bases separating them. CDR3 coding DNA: TGCGCCAGCAGCTTGGCTCCACAGCAGTTCTTC. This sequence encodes CASSLAPQQFF.

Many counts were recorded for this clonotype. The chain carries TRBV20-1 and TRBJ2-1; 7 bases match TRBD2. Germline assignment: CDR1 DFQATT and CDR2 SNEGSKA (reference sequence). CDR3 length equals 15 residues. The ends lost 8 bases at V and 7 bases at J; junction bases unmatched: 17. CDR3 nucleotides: TGCAGTATTATTCCGGGACTATCAAGTTCGAATGAGCAGTTCTTC. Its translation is CSIIPGLSSSNEQFF.

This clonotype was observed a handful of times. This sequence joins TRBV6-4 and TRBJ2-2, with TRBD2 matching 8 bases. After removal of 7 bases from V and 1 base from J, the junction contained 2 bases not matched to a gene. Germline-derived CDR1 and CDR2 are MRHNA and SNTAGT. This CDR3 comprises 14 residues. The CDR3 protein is CASNGGENTGELFF. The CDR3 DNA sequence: TGTGCCAGCAACGGGGGGGAGAACACCGGGGAGCTGTTTTTT.

The CDR3 DNA is TGTGCCAGCAGCTTAGTAGGGGACCTCTCTGGGGCCAACGTCCTGACTTTC. Protein: CASSLVGDLSGANVLTF. V and J are TRBV7-2 and TRBJ2-6; D possibly matches TRBD1 or TRBD2 (5 bases each). Germline CDR1 and CDR2: SGHTA and FQGNSA. The V gene lost 1 base and the J gene lost 0 bases, with 10 bases spanning the gap. The CDR3 is 17 amino acids.

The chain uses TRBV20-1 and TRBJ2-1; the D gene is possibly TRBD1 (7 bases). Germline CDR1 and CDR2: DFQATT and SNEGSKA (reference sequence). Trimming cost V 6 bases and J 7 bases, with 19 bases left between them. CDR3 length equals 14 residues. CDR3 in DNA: TGCAGTGCACAGACAGGGCGGGGAACTAATGAGCAGTTCTTC. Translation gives CSAQTGRGTNEQFF.

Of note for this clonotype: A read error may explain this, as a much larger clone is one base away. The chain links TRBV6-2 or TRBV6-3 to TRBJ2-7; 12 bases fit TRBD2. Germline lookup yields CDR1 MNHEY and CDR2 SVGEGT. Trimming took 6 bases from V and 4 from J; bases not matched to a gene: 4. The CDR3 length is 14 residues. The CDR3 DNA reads TGTGCCAGCAGGGGGACTAGCGGGCTGTACGAGCAGTACTTC. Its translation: CASRGTSGLYEQYF.

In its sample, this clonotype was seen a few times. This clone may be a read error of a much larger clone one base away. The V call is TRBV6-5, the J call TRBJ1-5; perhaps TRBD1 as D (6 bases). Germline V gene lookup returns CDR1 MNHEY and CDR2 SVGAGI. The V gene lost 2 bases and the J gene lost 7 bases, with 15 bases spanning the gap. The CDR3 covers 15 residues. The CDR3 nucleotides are TGTGCCAGCAGTTACGCAGGGGACGGCGGCCAGCCCCAGCATTTT. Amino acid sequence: CASSYAGDGGQPQHF.

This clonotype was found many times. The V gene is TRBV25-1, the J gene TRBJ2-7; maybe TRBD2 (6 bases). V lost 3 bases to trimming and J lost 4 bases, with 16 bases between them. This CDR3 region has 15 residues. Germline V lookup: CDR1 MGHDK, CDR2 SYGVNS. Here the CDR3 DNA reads TGTGCCAGCAGTGAGGACTGGGCAGGGAGGTACGAGCAGTACTTC. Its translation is CASSEDWAGRYEQYF.

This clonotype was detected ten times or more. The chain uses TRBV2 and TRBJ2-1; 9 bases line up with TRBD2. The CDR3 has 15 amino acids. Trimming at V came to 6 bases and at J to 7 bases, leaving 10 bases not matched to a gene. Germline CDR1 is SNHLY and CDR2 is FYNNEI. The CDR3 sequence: CASSALAGVGNEQFF. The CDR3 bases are TGTGCCAGCAGCGCGTTAGCGGGAGTAGGGAATGAGCAGTTCTTC.

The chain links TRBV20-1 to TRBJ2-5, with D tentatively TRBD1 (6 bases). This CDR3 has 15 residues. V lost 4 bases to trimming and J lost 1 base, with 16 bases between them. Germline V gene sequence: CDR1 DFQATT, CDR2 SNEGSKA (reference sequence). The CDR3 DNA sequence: TGCAGTGCTAAACGCCACAGGGCCGCCCAAGAGACCCAGTACTTC. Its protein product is CSAKRHRAAQETQYF.

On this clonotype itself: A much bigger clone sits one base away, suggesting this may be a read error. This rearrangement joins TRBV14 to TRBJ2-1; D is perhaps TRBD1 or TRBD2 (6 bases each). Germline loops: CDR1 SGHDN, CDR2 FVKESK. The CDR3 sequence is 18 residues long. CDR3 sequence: CAGSQVYLRGALDNEQFF. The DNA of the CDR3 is TGTGCCGGCAGCCAAGTTTACCTAAGGGGGGCCCTGGACAATGAGCAGTTCTTC.

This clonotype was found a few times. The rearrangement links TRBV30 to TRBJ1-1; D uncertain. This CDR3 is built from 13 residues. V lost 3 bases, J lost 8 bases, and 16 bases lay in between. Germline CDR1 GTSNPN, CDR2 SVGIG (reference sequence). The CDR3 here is CAWRSRRRLEAFF. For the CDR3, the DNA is TGTGCCTGGAGAAGTCGTAGGAGGCTCGAAGCTTTCTTT.

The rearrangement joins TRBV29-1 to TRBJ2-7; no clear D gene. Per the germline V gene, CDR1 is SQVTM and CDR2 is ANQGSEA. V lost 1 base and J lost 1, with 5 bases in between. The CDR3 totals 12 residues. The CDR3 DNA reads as TGCAGCGTTGAAGGGCGGTCCTACGAGCAGTACTTC. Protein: CSVEGRSYEQYF.

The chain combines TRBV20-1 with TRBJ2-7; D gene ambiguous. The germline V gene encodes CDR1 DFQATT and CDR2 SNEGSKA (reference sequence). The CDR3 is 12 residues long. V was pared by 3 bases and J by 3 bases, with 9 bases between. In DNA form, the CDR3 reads TGCAGTGCTAGGATGCACAACTACGAGCAGTACTTC. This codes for CSARMHNYEQYF.

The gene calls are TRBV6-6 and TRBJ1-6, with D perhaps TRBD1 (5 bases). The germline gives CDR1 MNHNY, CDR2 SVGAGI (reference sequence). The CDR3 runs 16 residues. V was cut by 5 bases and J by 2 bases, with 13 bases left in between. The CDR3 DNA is TGTGCCAGCAGTGACCCGGCAGGGACCTATAATTCACCCCTCCACTTT. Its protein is CASSDPAGTYNSPLHF.

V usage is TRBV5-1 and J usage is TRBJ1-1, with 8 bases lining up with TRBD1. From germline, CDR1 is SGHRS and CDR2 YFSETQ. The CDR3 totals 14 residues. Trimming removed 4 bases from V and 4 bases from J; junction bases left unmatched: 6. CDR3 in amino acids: CASSAQGDGTEAFF. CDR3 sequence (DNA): TGCGCCAGCAGCGCACAGGGGGACGGCACTGAAGCTTTCTTT.

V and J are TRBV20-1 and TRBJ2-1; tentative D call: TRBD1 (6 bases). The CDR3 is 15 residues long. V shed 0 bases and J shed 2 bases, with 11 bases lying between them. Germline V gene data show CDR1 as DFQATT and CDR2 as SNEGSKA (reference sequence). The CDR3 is CSARDQGNTYNEQFF. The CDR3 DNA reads TGCAGTGCTAGAGACCAGGGGAACACCTACAATGAGCAGTTCTTC.

CDR3 nucleotides: TGTGCCAGCGTTAGACAGGGGGCTAACTATGGCTACACCTTC. Its translation is CASVRQGANYGYTF. The chain has TRBV12-3 or TRBV12-4 and TRBJ1-2; 9 bases map to TRBD1. This CDR3 region has 14 residues. J gave up 0 bases and V 8 bases, and 4 bases lay outside the gene matches.

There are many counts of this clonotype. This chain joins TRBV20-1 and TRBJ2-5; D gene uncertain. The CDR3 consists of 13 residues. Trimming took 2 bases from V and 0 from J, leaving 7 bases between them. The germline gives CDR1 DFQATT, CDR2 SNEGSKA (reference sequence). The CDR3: CSARLQYQETQYF. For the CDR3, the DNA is TGCAGTGCTAGATTACAGTACCAAGAGACCCAGTACTTC.

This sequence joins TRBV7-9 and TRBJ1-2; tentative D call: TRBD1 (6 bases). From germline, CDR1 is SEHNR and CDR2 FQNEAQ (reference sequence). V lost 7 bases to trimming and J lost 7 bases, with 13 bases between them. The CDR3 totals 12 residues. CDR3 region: CASTETGCGYTF. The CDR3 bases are TGTGCCAGCACAGAGACAGGTTGTGGCTACACCTTC.

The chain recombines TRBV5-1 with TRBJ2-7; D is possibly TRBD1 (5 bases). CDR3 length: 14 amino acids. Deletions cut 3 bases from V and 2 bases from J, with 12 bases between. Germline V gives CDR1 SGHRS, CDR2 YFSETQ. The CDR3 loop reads CASSSQGDTYEQYF. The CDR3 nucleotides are TGCGCCAGCAGCTCCCAGGGTGACACCTACGAGCAGTACTTC.

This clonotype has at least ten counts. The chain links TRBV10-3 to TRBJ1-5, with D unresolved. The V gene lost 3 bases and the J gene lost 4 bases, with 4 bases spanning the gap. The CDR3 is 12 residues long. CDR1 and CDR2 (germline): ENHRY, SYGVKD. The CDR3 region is CAISDGNQPQHF. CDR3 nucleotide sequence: TGTGCCATCAGTGACGGGAATCAGCCCCAGCATTTT.